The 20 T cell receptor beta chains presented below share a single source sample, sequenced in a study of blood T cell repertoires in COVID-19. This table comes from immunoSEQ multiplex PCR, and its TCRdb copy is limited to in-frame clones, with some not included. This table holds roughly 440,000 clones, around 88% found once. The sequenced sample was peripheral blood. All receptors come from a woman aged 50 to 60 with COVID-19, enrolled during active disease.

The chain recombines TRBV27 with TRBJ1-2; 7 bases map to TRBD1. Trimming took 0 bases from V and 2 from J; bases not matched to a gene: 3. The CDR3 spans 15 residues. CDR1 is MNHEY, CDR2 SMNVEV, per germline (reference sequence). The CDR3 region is CASSLSPTGNYGYTF. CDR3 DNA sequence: TGTGCCAGCAGTTTATCGCCGACAGGGAACTATGGCTACACCTTC.

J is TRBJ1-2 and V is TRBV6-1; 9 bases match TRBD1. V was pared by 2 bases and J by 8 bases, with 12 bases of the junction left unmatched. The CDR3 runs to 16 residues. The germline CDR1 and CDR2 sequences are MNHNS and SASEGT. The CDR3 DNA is TGTGCCAGCAGTGAATTCCCCCGGGGACAGGGAGGCGGCTACACCTTC. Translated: CASSEFPRGQGGGYTF.

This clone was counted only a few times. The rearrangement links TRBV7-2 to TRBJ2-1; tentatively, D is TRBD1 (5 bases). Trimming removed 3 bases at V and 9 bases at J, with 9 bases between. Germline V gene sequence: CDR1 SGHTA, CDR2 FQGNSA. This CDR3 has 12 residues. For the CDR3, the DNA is TGTGCCAGCAGCTTGGGGCGCGGTGAGCAGTTCTTC. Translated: CASSLGRGEQFF. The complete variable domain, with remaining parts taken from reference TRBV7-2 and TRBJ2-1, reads GAGVSQSPSNKVTEKGKDVELRCDPISGHTALYWYRQSLGQGLEFLIYFQGNSAPDKSGLPSDRFSAERTGGSVSTLTIQRTQQEDSAVYLCASSLGRGEQFFGPGTRLTVL.

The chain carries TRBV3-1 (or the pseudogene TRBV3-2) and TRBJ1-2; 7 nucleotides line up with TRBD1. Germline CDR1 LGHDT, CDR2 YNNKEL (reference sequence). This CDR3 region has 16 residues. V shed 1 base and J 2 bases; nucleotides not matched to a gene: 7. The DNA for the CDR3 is TGTGCCAGCAGCCAAGTCCAGACAGGGTTAAACTATGGCTACACCTTC. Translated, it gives CASSQVQTGLNYGYTF.

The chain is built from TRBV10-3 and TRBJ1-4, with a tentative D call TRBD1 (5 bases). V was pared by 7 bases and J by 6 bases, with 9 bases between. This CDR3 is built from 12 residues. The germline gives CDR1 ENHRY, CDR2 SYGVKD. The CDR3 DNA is TGTGCCATCAAAGGGGTGGATGAAAAACTGTTTTTT. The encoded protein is CAIKGVDEKLFF.

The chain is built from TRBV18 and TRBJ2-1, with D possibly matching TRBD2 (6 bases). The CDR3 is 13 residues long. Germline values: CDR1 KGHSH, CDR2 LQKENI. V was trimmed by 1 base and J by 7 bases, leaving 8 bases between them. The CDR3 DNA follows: TGTGCCAGCTCACCACTTCTAGCGAATGAGCAGTTCTTC. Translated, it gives CASSPLLANEQFF.

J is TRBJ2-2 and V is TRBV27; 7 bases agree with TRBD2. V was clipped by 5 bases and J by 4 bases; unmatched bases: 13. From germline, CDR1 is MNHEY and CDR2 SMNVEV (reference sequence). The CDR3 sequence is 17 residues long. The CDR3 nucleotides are TGTGCCAGCAGTCTCTTAGGGGTCCCGGGGGGCACCGGGGAGCTGTTTTTT. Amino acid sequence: CASSLLGVPGGTGELFF.

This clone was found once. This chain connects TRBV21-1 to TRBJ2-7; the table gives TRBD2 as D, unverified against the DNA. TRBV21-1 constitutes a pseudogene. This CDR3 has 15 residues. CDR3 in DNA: TGTGCCAGCAGCAAAGTGGCAGGCCCCTCGGGGGAGCAGTACTTC. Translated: CASSKVAGPSGEQYF.

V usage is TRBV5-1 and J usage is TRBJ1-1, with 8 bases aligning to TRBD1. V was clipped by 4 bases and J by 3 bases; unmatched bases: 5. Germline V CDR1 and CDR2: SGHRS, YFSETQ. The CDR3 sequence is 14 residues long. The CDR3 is CASSPTGGDTEAFF. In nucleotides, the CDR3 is TGCGCCAGCAGCCCAACAGGGGGTGACACTGAAGCTTTCTTT.

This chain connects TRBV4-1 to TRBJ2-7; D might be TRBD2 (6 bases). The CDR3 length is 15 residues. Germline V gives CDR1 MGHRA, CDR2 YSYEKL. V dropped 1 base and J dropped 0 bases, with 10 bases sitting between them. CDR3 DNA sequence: TGCGCCAGCAGCCAAGGGGGACTTCGCTCCTACGAGCAGTACTTC. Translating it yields CASSQGGLRSYEQYF.

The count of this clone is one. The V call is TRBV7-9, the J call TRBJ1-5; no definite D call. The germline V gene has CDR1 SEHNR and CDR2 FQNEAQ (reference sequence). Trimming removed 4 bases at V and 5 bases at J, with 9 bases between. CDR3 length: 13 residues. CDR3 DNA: TGTGCCAGCAGCTACCGATCGGATCAGCCCCAGCATTTT. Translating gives CASSYRSDQPQHF.

DNA of the CDR3: TGTGCCAGCAGCGTATTCGAAGGGCGGGGTGGTGGCTACACCTTC. Amino acid sequence: CASSVFEGRGGGYTF. The rearrangement joins TRBV9 to TRBJ1-2; D remains ambiguous. Germline lookup yields CDR1 SGDLS and CDR2 YYNGEE. The CDR3 length is 15 residues. V was clipped by 1 base and J by 7 bases, with 17 bases between them. Using reference TRBV9 and TRBJ1-2 for the parts outside the CDR3, the full variable domain is DSGVTQTPKHLITATGQRVTLRCSPRSGDLSVYWYQQSLDQGLQFLIQYYNGEERAKGNILERFSAQQFPDLHSELNLSSLELGDSALYFCASSVFEGRGGGYTFGSGTRLTVV.

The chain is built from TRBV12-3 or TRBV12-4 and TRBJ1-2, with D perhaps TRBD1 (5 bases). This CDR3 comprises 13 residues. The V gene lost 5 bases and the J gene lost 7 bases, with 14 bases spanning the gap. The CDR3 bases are TGTGCCAGCAGTCCCCTCAGGGAGGCTGGCTACACCTTC. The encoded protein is CASSPLREAGYTF.

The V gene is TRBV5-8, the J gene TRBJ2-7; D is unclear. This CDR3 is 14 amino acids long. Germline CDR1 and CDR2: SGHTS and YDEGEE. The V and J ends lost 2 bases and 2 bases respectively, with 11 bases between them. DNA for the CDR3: TGTGCCAGCAGCTTCGCAGAATTGGCCTACGAGCAGTACTTC. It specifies CASSFAELAYEQYF.

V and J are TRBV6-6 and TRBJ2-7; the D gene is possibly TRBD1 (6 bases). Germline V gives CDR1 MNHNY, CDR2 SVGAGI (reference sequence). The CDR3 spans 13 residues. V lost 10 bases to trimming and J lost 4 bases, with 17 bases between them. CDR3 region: CAIKSGDTYEQYF. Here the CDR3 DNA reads TGTGCCATCAAATCAGGGGACACATACGAGCAGTACTTC.

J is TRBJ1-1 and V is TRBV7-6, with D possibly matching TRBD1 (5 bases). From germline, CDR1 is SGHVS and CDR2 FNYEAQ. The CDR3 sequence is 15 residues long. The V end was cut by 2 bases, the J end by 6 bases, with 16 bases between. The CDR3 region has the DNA TGTGCCAGCAGCTTAAGTCAGGGCTTCGTCCCTGAAGCTTTCTTT. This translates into CASSLSQGFVPEAFF.

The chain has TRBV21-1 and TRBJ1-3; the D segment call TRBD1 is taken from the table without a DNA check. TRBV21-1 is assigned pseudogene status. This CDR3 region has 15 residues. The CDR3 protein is CASSRGQSSGNTIYF. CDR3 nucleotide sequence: TGTGCCAGCAGTAGGGGTCAAAGCTCTGGAAACACCATATATTTT.

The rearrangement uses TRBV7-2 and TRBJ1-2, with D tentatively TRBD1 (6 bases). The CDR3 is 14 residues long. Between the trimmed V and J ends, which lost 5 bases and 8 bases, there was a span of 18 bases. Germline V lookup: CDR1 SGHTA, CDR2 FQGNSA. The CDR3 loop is CASSLPEGGSGYTF. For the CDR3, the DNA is TGTGCCAGCAGCCTACCGGAAGGGGGTAGCGGCTACACCTTC. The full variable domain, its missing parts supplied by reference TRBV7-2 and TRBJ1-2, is GAGVSQSPSNKVTEKGKDVELRCDPISGHTALYWYRQSLGQGLEFLIYFQGNSAPDKSGLPSDRFSAERTGGSVSTLTIQRTQQEDSAVYLCASSLPEGGSGYTFGSGTRLTVV.

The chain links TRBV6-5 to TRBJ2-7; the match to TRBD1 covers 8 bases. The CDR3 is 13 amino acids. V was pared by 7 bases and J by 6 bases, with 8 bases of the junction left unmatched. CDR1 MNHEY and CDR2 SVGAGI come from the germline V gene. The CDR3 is CASTDRARVEQYF. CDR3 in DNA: TGTGCCAGCACGGACAGGGCCCGGGTCGAGCAGTACTTC.

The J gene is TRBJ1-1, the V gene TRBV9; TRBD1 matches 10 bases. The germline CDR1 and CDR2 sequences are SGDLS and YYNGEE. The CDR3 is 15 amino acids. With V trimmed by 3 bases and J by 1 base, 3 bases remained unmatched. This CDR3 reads CASSAGDRGNTEAFF. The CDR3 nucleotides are TGTGCCAGCAGCGCAGGGGACAGGGGGAACACTGAAGCTTTCTTT.